The TCR beta chain under discussion was sequenced for a study of cytomegalovirus exposure and HLA in healthy donors. The PCR had 60 Vbeta and 13 Jbeta primers. Profiled with immunoSEQ multiplex PCR; TCRdb holds only in-frame clones, not every one. The sample yields 100,000 to 150,000 clones, 81% seen once. The CDR3 spans 19 residues. The trim removed 4 bases at V and 0 bases at J, leaving 11 bases unmatched. Germline V CDR1 and CDR2: SGHRS, YFSETQ. The TCR sequence derives from a man aged 18 to 30 in good health and CMV-seropositive. This chain links TRBV5-1 with TRBJ2-3; 13 bases agree with TRBD2. The sequencing input was PBMCs. The CDR3 protein is CASSPRLAGGQISTDTQYF. CDR3 coding DNA: TGCGCCAGCAGCCCGCGACTAGCGGGGGGACAAATTAGCACAGATACGCAGTATTTT.